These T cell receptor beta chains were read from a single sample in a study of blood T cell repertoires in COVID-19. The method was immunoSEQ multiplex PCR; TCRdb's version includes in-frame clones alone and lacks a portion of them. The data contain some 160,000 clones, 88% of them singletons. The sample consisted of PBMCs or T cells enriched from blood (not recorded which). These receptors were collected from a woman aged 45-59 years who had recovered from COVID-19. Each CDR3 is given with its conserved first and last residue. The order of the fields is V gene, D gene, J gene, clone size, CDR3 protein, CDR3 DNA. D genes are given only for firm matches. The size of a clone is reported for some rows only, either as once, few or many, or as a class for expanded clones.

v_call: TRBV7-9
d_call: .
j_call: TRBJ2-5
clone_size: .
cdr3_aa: CASSQYHGTRETQYF
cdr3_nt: TGTGCCAGCAGCCAGTATCACGGGACTCGAGAGACCCAGTACTTC

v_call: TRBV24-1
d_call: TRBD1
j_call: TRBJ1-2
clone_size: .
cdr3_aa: CATSDPDRAGYTF
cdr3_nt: TGTGCCACCAGTGACCCGGACAGGGCTGGCTACACCTTC

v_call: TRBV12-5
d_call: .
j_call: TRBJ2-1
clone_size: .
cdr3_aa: CASGLVYEQFF
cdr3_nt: TGTGCTAGTGGTTTGGTCTATGAGCAGTTCTTC

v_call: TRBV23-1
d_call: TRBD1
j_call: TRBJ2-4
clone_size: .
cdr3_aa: CASSHPDRGGENIQYF
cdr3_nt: TGCGCCAGCAGTCATCCTGACAGGGGTGGAGAAAACATTCAGTACTTC

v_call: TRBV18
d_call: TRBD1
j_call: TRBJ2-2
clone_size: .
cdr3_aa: CASFRDRANTGELFF
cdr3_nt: TGTGCCAGCTTCCGGGACAGGGCCAACACCGGGGAGCTGTTTTTT

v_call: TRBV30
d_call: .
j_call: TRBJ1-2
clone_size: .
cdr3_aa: CAWSRPGAFSYGYTF
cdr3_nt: TGTGCCTGGAGTAGGCCAGGCGCCTTTTCATATGGCTACACCTTC

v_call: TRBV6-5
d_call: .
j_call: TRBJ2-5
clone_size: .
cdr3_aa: CASSLSAGAETQYF
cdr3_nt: TGTGCCAGCAGCCTGAGTGCGGGTGCGGAGACCCAGTACTTC

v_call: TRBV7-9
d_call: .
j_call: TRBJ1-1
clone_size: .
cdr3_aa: CASSLASTRESRNTEAFF
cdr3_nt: TGTGCCAGCAGCTTAGCGAGCACCCGGGAATCACGGAACACTGAAGCTTTCTTT

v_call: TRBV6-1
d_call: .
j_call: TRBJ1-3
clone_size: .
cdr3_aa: CASSERGGRTDTIYF
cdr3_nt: TGTGCCAGCAGTGAAAGGGGGGGCCGAACGGACACCATATATTTT

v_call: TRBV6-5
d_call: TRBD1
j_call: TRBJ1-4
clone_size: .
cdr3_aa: CASRPVGTGAGKLFF
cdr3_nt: TGTGCCAGCAGGCCAGTCGGGACAGGGGCCGGAAAACTGTTTTTT

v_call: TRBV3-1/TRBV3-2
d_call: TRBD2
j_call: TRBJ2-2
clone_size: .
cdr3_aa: CASSQVGTSAGGELFF
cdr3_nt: TGTGCCAGCAGCCAAGTAGGGACTAGCGCTGGCGGGGAGCTGTTTTTT

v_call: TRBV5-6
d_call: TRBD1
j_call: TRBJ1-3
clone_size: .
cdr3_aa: CASSITGAGNTIFF
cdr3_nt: TGTGCCAGCAGCATCACAGGGGCTGGAAACACCATTTTTTTT

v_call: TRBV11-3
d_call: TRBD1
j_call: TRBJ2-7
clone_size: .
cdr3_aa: CASSTQTGGLREQYF
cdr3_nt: TGTGCCAGCAGCACCCAAACAGGGGGGCTACGGGAGCAGTACTTC

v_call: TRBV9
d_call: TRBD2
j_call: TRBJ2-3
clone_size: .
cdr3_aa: CASSVSGSTSTDTQYF
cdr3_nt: TGTGCCAGCAGCGTTAGCGGGTCAACTAGCACAGATACGCAGTATTTT

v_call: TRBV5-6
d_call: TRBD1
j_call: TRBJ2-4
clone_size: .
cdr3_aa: CASSLTGSAKNIQYF
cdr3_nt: TGTGCCAGCAGCCTGACAGGGTCAGCCAAAAACATTCAGTACTTC

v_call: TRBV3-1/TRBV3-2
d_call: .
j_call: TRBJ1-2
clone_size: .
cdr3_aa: CASSPSGKSYYGYTF
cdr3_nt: TGTGCCAGCAGTCCCAGCGGCAAGTCCTACTATGGCTACACCTTC

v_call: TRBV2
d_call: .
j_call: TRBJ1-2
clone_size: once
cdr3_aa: CASSEGIRNYGYTF
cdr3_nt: TGTGCCAGCAGTGAAGGGATCAGGAACTATGGCTACACCTTC

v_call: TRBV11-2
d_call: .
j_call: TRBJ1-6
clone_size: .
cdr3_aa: CASSLDEVWNSPLHF
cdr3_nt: TGTGCCAGCAGCTTAGATGAGGTGTGGAATTCACCCCTCCACTTT

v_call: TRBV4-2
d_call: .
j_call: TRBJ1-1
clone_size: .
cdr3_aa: CASSQDGRGETEAFF
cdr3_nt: TGTGCCAGCAGCCAAGATGGGAGGGGAGAGACTGAAGCTTTCTTT

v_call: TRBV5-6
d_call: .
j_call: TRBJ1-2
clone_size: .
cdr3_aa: CASSFILYGYTF
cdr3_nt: TGTGCCAGCAGCTTTATTCTCTATGGCTACACCTTC

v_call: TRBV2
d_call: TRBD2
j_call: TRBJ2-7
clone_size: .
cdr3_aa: CASSGPGLAGGRNDEQYF
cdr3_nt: TGTGCCAGCAGTGGCCCCGGACTAGCGGGGGGGCGAAACGACGAGCAGTACTTC

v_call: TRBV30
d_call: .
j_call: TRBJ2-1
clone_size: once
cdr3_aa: CAWSGLASSFNEQFF
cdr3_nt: TGTGCCTGGAGTGGCTTGGCTAGCTCTTTCAATGAGCAGTTCTTC

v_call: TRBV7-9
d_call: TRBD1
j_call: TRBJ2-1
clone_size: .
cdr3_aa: CASSLWTGNEQFF
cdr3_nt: TGTGCCAGCAGCTTATGGACAGGGAATGAGCAGTTCTTC

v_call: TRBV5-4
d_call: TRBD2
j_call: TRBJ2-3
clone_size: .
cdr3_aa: CASSPLAGPSTDTQYF
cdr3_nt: TGTGCCAGCAGCCCACTAGCGGGGCCTAGCACAGATACGCAGTATTTT

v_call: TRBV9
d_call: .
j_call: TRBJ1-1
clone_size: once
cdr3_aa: CASSQSHSYTEAFF
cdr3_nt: TGTGCCAGCAGCCAAAGTCACAGTTACACTGAAGCTTTCTTT

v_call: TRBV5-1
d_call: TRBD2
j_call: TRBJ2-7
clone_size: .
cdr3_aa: CASSLRGGLALSSYEQYF
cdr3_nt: TGCGCCAGCAGCCTGAGGGGAGGACTAGCCCTTAGCTCCTACGAGCAGTACTTC

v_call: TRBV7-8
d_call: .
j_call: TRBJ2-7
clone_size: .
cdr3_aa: CASSLGGYSYEQYF
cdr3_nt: TGTGCCAGCAGCTTAGGAGGATATTCCTACGAGCAGTACTTC

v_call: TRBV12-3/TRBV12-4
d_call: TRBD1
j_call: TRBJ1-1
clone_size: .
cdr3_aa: CASTLGQGEAFF
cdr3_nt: TGTGCCAGCACCCTCGGACAGGGTGAAGCTTTCTTT

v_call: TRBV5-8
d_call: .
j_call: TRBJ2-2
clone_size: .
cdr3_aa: CASSPGQADTGELFF
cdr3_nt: TGTGCCAGCAGCCCTGGGCAGGCTGACACCGGGGAGCTGTTTTTT

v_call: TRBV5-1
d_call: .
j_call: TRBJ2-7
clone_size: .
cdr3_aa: CASSPGQTSSYEQYF
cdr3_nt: TGCGCCAGCAGCCCGGGACAAACCAGCTCCTACGAGCAGTACTTC

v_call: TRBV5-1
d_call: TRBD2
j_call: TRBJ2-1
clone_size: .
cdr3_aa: CASRPPGGPDNEQFF
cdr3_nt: TGCGCCAGCAGACCTCCGGGGGGGCCCGACAATGAGCAGTTCTTC

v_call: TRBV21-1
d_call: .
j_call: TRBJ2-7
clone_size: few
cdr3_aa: CASSKVGDRVDLNSYEQYF
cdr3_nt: TGTGCCAGCAGCAAAGTTGGAGACAGGGTCGACCTTAACTCCTACGAGCAGTACTTC

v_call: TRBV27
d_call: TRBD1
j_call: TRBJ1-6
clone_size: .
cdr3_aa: CASSSPGTVYNSPLHF
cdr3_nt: TGTGCCAGCAGTTCACCCGGGACAGTGTATAATTCACCCCTCCACTTT

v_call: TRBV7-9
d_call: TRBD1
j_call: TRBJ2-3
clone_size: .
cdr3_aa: CASSFPRDRGVTDTQYF
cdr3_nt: TGTGCCAGCAGCTTCCCCCGGGACAGGGGGGTAACAGATACGCAGTATTTT

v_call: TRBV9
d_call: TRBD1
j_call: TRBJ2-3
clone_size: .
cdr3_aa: CASSPSDRAFSDTQYF
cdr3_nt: TGTGCCAGCAGCCCCTCGGACAGGGCTTTCTCCGATACGCAGTATTTT

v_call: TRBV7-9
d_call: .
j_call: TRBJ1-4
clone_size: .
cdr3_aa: CASSSGQTATNEKLFF
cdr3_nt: TGTGCCAGCAGCTCCGGACAGACCGCAACTAATGAAAAACTGTTTTTT

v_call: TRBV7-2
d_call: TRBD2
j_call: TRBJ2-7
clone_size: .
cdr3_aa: CASSLGSTGGYEQYF
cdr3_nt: TGTGCCAGCAGCTTGGGGTCGACGGGAGGCTACGAGCAGTACTTC

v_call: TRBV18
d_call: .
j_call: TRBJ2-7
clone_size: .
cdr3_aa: CASSPGSTYEQYF
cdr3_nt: TGTGCCAGCTCACCGGGCAGCACCTACGAGCAGTACTTC

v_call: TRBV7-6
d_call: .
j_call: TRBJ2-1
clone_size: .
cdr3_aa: CASSPLAGSYNEQFF
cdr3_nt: TGTGCCAGCAGCCCCCTGGCGGGGAGCTACAATGAGCAGTTCTTC

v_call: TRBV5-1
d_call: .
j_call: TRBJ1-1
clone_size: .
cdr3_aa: CASRPGGERVDTEAFF
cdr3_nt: TGCGCCAGCAGACCGGGCGGGGAGAGGGTGGACACTGAAGCTTTCTTT

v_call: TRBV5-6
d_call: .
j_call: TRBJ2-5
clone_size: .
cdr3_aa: CASSLAGKRTFQETQYF
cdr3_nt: TGTGCCAGCAGCTTGGCCGGCAAGCGGACCTTCCAAGAGACCCAGTACTTC

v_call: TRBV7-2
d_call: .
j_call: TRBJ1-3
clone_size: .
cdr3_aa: CASSFMSSGNTIYF
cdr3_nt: TGTGCCAGCAGCTTTATGTCCTCTGGAAACACCATATATTTT

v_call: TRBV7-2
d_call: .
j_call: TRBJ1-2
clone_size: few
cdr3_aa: CASSLGAAAPPAGYTF
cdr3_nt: TGTGCCAGCAGCTTAGGAGCGGCCGCCCCACCGGCTGGCTACACCTTC